This TCR beta chain was sequenced for a study of blood T cell repertoires in COVID-19. Authors' data handling: It was from reference gene primer amplification that nucleated cell counts were estimated. Clones were read by immunoSEQ multiplex PCR, and TCRdb kept only the in-frame ones, dropping some. V and J calls and clone size follow that table, whereas D and trimming were derived from the DNA. The table records about 310,000 clones, around nine tenths of them present only once. The germline V and J ends were trimmed by 2 bases and 0 bases, with 10 bases remaining between them. In germline, CDR1 is MDHEN, CDR2 SYDVKM. This CDR3 comprises 15 residues.

The clonotype comes from a woman aged 40-49 years who had recovered from COVID-19. The chain employs TRBV28 and TRBJ1-1; D remains ambiguous. Sequencing was performed on PBMCs or T cells enriched from blood (not recorded which). Written as DNA, the CDR3 is TGTGCCAGCAGTTTAGACGGGTTGCTGAACACTGAAGCTTTCTTT. The encoded protein is CASSLDGLLNTEAFF.